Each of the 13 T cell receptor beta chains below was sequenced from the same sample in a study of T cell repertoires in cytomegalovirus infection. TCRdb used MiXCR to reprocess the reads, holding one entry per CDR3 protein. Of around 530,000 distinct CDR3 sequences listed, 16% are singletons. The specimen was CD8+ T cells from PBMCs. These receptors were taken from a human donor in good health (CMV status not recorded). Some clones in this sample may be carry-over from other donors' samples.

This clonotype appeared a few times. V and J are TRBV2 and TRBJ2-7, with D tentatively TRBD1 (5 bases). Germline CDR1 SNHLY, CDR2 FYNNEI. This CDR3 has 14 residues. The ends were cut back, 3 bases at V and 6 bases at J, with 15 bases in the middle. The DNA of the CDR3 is TGTGCCAGCAGTGACGACAGAAGCTCCGGCGAGCAGTACTTC. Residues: CASSDDRSSGEQYF.

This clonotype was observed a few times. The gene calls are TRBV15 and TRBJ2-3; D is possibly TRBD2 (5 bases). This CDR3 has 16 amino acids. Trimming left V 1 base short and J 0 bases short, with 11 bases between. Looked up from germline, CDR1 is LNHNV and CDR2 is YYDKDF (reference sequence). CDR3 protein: CATSRGTKRSTDTQYF. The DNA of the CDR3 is TGTGCCACCAGCAGAGGAACAAAGCGGAGCACAGATACGCAGTATTTT.

The CDR3 sequence is CASSLEGFSYEQYF. The CDR3 coding sequence is TGTGCCAGCAGCTTAGAGGGGTTCTCCTACGAGCAGTACTTC. The chain is built from TRBV11-2 and TRBJ2-7; D not certain. Germline CDR1 SGHAT, CDR2 FQNNGV. This CDR3 has 14 amino acids. V lost 0 bases, J lost 0 bases, and 6 bases lay in between. Supplemented by reference TRBV11-2 and TRBJ2-7, the full variable domain reads EAGVAQSPRYKIIEKRQSVAFWCNPISGHATLYWYQQILGQGPKLLIQFQNNGVVDDSQLPKDRFSAERLKGVDSTLKIQPAKLEDSAVYLCASSLEGFSYEQYFGPGTRLTVT.

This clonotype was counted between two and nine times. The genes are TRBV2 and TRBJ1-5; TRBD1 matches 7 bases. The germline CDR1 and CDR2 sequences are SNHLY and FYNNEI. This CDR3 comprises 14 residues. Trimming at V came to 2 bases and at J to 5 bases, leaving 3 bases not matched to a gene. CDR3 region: CASSEPDRDQPQHF. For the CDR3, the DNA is TGTGCCAGCAGTGAACCCGACAGGGATCAGCCCCAGCATTTT.

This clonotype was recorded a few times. This CDR3 reads CATSRDRKNEQFF. For the CDR3, the DNA is TGTGCCACCAGCAGAGATAGAAAGAATGAGCAGTTCTTC. The chain uses TRBV15 and TRBJ2-1; D call uncertain. V was pared by 0 bases and J by 7 bases, with 7 bases between. Germline-derived CDR1 and CDR2 are LNHNV and YYDKDF (reference sequence). This CDR3 spans 13 amino acids.

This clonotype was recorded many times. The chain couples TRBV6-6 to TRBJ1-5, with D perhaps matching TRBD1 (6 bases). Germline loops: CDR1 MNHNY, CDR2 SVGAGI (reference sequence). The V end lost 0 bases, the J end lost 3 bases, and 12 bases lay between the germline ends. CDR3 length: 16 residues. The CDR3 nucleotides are TGTGCCAGCAGTTACTCGGTCGGACAGCCCAATCAGCCCCAGCATTTT. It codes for CASSYSVGQPNQPQHF.

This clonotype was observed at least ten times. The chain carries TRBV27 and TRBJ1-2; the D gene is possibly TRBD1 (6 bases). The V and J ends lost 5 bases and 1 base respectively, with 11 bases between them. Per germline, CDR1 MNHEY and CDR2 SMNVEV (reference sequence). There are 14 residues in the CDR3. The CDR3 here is CASSPGQFNYGYTF. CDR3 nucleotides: TGTGCCAGCAGTCCAGGACAGTTTAACTATGGCTACACCTTC.

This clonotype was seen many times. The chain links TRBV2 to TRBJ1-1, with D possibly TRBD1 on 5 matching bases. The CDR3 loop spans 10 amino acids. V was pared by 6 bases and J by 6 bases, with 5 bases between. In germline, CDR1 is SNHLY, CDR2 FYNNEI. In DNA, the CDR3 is TGTGCCAGCAGGGGGGCTGAAGCTTTCTTT. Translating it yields CASRGAEAFF.

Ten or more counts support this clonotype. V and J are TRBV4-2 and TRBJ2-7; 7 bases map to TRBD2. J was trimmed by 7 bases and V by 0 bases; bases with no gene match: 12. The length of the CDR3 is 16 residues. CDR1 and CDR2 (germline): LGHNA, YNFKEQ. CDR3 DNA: TGTGCCAGCAGCCAAGAACTTCTAGCGGAACTGGGTGAGCAGTACTTC. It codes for CASSQELLAELGEQYF.

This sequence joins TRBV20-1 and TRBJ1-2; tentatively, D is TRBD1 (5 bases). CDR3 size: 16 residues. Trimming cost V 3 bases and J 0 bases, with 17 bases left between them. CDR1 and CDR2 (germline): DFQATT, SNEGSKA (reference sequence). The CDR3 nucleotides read TGCAGTGCTAGGGAGCGAGGGGAAAGCGCTAACTATGGCTACACCTTC. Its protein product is CSARERGESANYGYTF.

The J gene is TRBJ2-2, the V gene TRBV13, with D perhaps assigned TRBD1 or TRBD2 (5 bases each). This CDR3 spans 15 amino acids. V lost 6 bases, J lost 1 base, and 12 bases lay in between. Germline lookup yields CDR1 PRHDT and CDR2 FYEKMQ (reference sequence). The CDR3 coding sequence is TGTGCCAGCAGAGAGGGGAGCGTGAACACCGGGGAGCTGTTTTTT. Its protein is CASREGSVNTGELFF.

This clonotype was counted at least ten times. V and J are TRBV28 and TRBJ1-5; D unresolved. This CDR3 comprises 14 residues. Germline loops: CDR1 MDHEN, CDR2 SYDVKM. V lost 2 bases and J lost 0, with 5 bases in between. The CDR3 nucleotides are TGTGCCAGCAGTTTACCCATTAGCAATCAGCCCCAGCATTTT. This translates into CASSLPISNQPQHF.

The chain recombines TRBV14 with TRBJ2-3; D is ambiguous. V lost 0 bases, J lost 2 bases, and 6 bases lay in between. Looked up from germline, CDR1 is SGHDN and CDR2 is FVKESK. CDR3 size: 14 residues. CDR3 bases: TGTGCCAGCAGCCAAGATCACAACACAGATACGCAGTATTTT. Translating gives CASSQDHNTDTQYF.